The clone carrying this T cell receptor beta chain was counted at least ten times. Its cognate antigen is unknown. The data were taken from a study of response to subunit inactivated influenza vaccine. With 5 bases removed from V and 3 bases from J, the gap between germline ends came to 8 bases. The CDR3 covers 13 residues. Germline loops: CDR1 LGHDT, CDR2 YNNKEL (reference sequence). Regarding the study as a whole: Only a handful of new T cells, the authors suggested, are recruited with each seasonal influenza vaccination.

MiXCR was run by TCRdb on the RT-PCR reads, yielding one entry per CDR3 protein. The profile covers 560,000 or so distinct CDR3 sequences, with 7.5% to 8.5% appearing a single time and 13% taken by the ten largest. Material: PBMCs from blood, obtained around 25 months after vaccination. The chain employs TRBV3-1 and TRBJ1-5; D not certain. The origin of this receptor is a man between 50 and 69 years old who received an inactivated influenza vaccine. For the CDR3, the DNA is TGTGCCAGCAGCGCCCGTCCCAATCAGCCCCAGCATTTT. Translated, it gives CASSARPNQPQHF.